This T cell receptor (beta chain) was found in a study of blood T cell repertoires in COVID-19. Produced via immunoSEQ multiplex PCR; TCRdb's table is partial and in-frame only. This table has just over 90,000 clones, roughly 85% appearing once. From germline, CDR1 is SQVTM and CDR2 ANQGSEA. There are 16 residues in the CDR3. Unmatched junction bases numbered 17, after V lost 3 bases and J lost 6 bases. The specimen sequenced was peripheral blood. V usage is TRBV29-1 and J usage is TRBJ2-7, with TRBD1 identical over 7 bases. This receptor was identified in a human donor in a cohort sampled during active COVID-19. The CDR3 sequence is CSVESGAGGTVTEQYF. The CDR3 DNA is TGCAGCGTTGAGTCCGGGGCAGGGGGAACTGTTACCGAGCAGTACTTC.